The 11 T cell receptor beta chains given below trace back to one sample, sequenced in a study of Ad26.COV2.S vaccination and SARS-CoV-2 variants. Produced via immunoSEQ multiplex PCR; TCRdb's table is partial and in-frame only. Of approximately 400,000 clones in the sample, about four fifths were seen once. The treatment denotes: around 19 received Ad26.COV2.S at low or high dose, single or two shots; about 5 received placebo; per-sample allocation not given. Sampling happened 63 days after the first vaccine or placebo injection. The sample here was peripheral blood, taken in a trial of Ad26.COV2.S vaccine versus placebo. The origin of the receptors is a person between 18 and 59 years old who received the Ad26.COV2.S COVID-19 vaccine or a placebo.

The chain uses TRBV7-8 and TRBJ1-2; D is perhaps TRBD1 (5 bases). This CDR3 has 17 amino acids. The V and J ends lost 1 base and 0 bases respectively, with 15 bases between them. Germline CDR1 and CDR2: SGHVS and FQNEAQ. The CDR3 loop is CASSLGGARNSNYGYTF. DNA for the CDR3: TGTGCCAGCAGCTTAGGGGGCGCGCGGAATTCTAACTATGGCTACACCTTC. Based on the CDR3 plus reference TRBV7-8 and TRBJ1-2, the full variable domain is GAGVSQSPRYKVAKRGQDVALRCDPISGHVSLFWYQQALGQGPEFLTYFQNEAQLDKSGLPSDRFFAERPEGSVSTLKIQRTQQEDSAVYLCASSLGGARNSNYGYTFGSGTRLTVV.

The chain carries TRBV7-9 and TRBJ2-1; D may be TRBD1 or TRBD2 (5 bases each). CDR1 and CDR2 (germline): SEHNR, FQNEAQ (reference sequence). Trimming stripped 2 bases from V and 8 bases from J, with 10 bases between. This CDR3 comprises 13 residues. As DNA, the CDR3 is TGTGCCAGCAGCTTAAATGTGGGGGATGAGCAGTTCTTC. This translates into CASSLNVGDEQFF.

The CDR3 protein is CASSDTWGRAEGYTF. In DNA form, the CDR3 reads TGTGCCAGCAGTGATACATGGGGGCGGGCGGAGGGCTACACCTTC. The chain couples TRBV28 to TRBJ1-2; the D gene is possibly TRBD1 (6 bases). Trimming took off 5 bases at V and 8 bases at J, with 21 bases between the two ends. This CDR3 region has 15 residues. Germline V gene lookup returns CDR1 MDHEN and CDR2 SYDVKM.

The genes are TRBV11-1 and TRBJ2-5; TRBD1 aligns across 9 bases. Germline CDR1 reads SGHAT; CDR2 reads FQDESV (reference sequence). V dropped 5 bases and J dropped 4; count of bases not matched to a gene: 8. The CDR3 sequence is 15 residues long. The CDR3 protein is CASSLRTGEVETQYF. The CDR3 DNA is TGTGCCAGCAGCCTTAGGACAGGGGAGGTAGAGACCCAGTACTTC.

This clone was counted between two and nine times. The chain joins TRBV5-1 to TRBJ2-5, with 8 bases lining up with TRBD2. With 4 bases clipped from V and 1 base from J, the junction kept 6 bases outside the gene matches. The length of the CDR3 is 15 residues. CDR1 SGHRS and CDR2 YFSETQ come from the germline V gene. For the CDR3, the DNA is TGCGCCAGCAGCGCCACCCTAGCGGGCCAAGAGACCCAGTACTTC. It codes for CASSATLAGQETQYF.

The V and J genes are TRBV4-1 and TRBJ1-2; D is unclear. V was shortened by 1 base and J by 4 bases, with 10 bases between the two germline ends. Germline V gene sequence: CDR1 MGHRA, CDR2 YSYEKL. The CDR3 length is 14 residues. CDR3 bases: TGCGCCAGCAGCCAAGGAGGACGGTCCTATGGCTACACCTTC. Its protein is CASSQGGRSYGYTF.

This clone was found once. The chain has TRBV9 and TRBJ1-1, with D possibly TRBD1 on 5 matching bases. The CDR3 has 17 residues. V lost 4 bases and J lost 0, with 19 bases in between. Germline V lookup: CDR1 SGDLS, CDR2 YYNGEE. In nucleotides, the CDR3 is TGTGCCAGCAGCACTGGACATGTCCTTGCACTGAACACTGAAGCTTTCTTT. Translated: CASSTGHVLALNTEAFF.

The rearrangement uses TRBV5-1 and TRBJ2-1; D is undetermined. Per germline, CDR1 SGHRS and CDR2 YFSETQ. The germline V and J ends were trimmed by 4 bases and 5 bases, with 19 bases remaining between them. The CDR3 is 16 amino acids. CDR3 nucleotide sequence: TGCGCCAGCAGCCCGGTGCCCCTTGGGATTGACAATGAGCAGTTCTTC. Protein sequence: CASSPVPLGIDNEQFF. The full variable domain, in which reference TRBV5-1 and TRBJ2-1 provide the parts outside the CDR3, is KAGVTQTPRYLIKTRGQQVTLSCSPISGHRSVSWYQQTPGQGLQFLFEYFSETQRNKGNFPGRFSGRQFSNSRSEMNVSTLELGDSALYLCASSPVPLGIDNEQFFGPGTRLTVL.

The genes are TRBV5-5 and TRBJ2-1; D remains unclear. Trimming pared 2 bases from V and 0 bases from J, leaving 3 bases between. Germline assignment: CDR1 SGHKS and CDR2 YYEKEE (reference sequence). This CDR3 is 13 amino acids long. In nucleotides, the CDR3 is TGTGCCAGCAGCTTAGTCTCCTACAATGAGCAGTTCTTC. Amino acids: CASSLVSYNEQFF.

The gene calls are TRBV19 and TRBJ1-5; D unclear. The CDR3 extends over 14 amino acids. CDR1 LNHDA and CDR2 SQIVND come from the germline V gene (reference sequence). Trimming shortened V by 8 bases and J by 0 bases, and 11 bases separated the two germline ends. For the CDR3, the DNA is TGTGCCAGTGCCGTTGGGTTTAGCAATCAGCCCCAGCATTTT. It specifies CASAVGFSNQPQHF.

The chain couples TRBV6-5 to TRBJ1-1, with D uncertain. V gave up 0 bases and J gave up 1 base, with 9 bases separating them. Germline V CDR1 and CDR2: MNHEY, SVGAGI. The CDR3 totals 15 residues. The CDR3 loop is CASSYSTRPNTEAFF. The CDR3 region has the DNA TGTGCCAGCAGTTACTCGACCCGGCCGAACACTGAAGCTTTCTTT.